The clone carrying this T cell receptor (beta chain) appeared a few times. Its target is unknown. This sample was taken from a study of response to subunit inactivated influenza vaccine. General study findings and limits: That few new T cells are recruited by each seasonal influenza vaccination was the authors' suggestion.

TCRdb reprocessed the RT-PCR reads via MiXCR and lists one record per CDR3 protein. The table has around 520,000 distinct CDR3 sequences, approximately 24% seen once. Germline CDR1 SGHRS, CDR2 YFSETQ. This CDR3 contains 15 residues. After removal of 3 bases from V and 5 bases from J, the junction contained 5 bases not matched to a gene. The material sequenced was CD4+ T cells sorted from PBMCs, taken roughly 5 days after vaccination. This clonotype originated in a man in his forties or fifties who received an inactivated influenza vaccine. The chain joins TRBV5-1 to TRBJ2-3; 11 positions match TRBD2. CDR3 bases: TGCGCCAGCAGCTCCACTAGCGGGAGTGTAGATACGCAGTATTTT. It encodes CASSSTSGSVDTQYF.